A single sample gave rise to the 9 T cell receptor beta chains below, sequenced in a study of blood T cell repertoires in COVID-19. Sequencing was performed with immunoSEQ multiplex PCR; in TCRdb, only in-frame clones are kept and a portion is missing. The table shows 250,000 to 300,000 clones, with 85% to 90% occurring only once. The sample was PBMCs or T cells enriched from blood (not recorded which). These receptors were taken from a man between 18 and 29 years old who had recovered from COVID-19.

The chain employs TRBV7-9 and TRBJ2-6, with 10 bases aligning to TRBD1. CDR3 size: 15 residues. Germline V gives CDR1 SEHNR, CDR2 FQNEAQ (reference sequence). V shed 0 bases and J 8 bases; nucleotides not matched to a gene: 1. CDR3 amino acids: CASSLAGQGTNVLTF. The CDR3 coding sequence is TGTGCCAGCAGCTTAGCGGGACAGGGGACCAACGTCCTGACTTTC.

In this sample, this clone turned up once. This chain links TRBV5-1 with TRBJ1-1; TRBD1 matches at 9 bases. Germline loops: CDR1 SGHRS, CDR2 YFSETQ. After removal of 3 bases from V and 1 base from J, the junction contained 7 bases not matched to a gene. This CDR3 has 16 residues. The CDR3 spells CASSSLDRGGNTEAFF. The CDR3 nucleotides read TGCGCCAGCAGCTCGCTGGACAGGGGAGGGAACACTGAAGCTTTCTTT.

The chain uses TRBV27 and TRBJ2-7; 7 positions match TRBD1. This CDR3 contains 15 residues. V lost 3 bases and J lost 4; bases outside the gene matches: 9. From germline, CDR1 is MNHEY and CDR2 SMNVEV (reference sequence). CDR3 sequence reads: CASSFDPGQPYEQYF. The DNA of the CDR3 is TGTGCCAGCAGTTTTGACCCGGGACAGCCTTACGAGCAGTACTTC.

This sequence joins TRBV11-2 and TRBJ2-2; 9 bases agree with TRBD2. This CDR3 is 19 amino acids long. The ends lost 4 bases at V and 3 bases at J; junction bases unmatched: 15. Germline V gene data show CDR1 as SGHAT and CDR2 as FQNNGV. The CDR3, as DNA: TGTGCCAGCAGCTCCCGTTGGCGGGAGGGTAGGGGGGACACCGGGGAGCTGTTTTTT. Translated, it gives CASSSRWREGRGDTGELFF.

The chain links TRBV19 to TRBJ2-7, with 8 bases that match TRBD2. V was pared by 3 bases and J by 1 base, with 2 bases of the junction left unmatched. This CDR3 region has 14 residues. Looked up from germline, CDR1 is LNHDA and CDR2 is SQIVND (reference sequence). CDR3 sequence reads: CASSMLAGSYEQYF. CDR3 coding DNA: TGTGCCAGTAGTATGCTAGCGGGTTCCTACGAGCAGTACTTC.

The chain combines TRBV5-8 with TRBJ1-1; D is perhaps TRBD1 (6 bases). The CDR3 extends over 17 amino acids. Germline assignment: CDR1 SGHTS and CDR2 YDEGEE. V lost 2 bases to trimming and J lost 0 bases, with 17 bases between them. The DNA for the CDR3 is TGTGCCAGCAGCTTTGGGGGGGGGCTGGAGGTGAACACTGAAGCTTTCTTT. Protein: CASSFGGGLEVNTEAFF.

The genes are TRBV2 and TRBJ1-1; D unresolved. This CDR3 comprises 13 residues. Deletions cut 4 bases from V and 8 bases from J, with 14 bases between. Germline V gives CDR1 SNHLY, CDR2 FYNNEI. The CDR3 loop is CASSANRIPEAFF. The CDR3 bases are TGTGCCAGCAGTGCCAACAGAATACCAGAAGCTTTCTTT.

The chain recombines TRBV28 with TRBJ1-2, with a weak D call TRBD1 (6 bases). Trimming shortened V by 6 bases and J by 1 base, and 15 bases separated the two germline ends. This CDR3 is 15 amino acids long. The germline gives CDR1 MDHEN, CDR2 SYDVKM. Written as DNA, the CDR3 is TGTGCCAGCAGGATGACAGGTTCGGGTAACTATGGCTACACCTTC. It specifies CASRMTGSGNYGYTF.

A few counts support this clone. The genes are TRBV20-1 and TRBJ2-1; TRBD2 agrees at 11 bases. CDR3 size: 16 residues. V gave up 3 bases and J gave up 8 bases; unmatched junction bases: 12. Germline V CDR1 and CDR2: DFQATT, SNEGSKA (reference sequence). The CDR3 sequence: CSASILAGGTIHEQFF. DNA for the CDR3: TGCAGTGCTAGTATCCTAGCGGGGGGAACTATCCATGAGCAGTTCTTC.